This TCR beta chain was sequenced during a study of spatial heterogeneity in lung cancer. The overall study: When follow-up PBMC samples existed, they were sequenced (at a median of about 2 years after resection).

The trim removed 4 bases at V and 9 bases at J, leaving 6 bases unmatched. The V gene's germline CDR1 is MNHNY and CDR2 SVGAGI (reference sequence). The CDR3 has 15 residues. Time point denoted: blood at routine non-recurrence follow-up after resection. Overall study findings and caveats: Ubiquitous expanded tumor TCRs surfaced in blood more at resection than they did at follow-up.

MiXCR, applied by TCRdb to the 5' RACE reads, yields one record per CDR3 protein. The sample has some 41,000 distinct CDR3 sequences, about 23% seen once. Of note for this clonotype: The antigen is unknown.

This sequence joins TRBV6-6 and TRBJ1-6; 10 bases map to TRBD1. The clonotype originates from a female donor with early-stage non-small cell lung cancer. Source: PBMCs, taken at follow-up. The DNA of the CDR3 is TGTGCCAGCAGTTTTCTGGACAGGGGGGGTTCACCCCTCCACTTT. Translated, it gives CASSFLDRGGSPLHF.